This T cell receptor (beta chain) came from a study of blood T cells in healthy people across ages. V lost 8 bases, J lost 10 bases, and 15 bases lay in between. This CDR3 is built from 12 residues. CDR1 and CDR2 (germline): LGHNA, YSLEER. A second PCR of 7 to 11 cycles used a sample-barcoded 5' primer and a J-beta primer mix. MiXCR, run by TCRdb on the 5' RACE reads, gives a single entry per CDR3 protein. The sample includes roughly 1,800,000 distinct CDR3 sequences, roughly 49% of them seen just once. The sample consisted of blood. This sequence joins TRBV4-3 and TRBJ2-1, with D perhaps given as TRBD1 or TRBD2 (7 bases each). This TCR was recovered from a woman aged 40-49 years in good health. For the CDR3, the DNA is TGCGCCAGCGGCCGACAGGGAGGGGAGCAGTTCTTC. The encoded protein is CASGRQGGEQFF.